The 10 T cell receptor beta chains below all came from one sample that was sequenced in a study of T cells in Graves' hyperthyroidism and ophthalmopathy. Template material for amplifying TCR beta CDR3 regions consisted of RNA transcripts. Researchers ran a first-round RT-PCR on the TCR CDR3 using the HTBI primer set. TCRdb passed the multiplex PCR reads through MiXCR, listing each CDR3 protein once. The table shows roughly 500,000 distinct CDR3 sequences, with just over 45% occurring only once. What was sequenced was peripheral blood or thyroid tissue (not recorded which). The receptors were sampled from an adult woman with Graves' disease, either hyperthyroidism or ophthalmopathy (not recorded which).

This chain joins TRBV25-1 and TRBJ2-2, with D maybe TRBD2 (5 bases). Germline lookup yields CDR1 MGHDK and CDR2 SYGVNS. The CDR3 runs 13 residues. V was trimmed by 7 bases and J by 5 bases, leaving 11 bases between them. CDR3 DNA: TGTGCCAGCAATTCGGGGTGGACCGGGGAGCTGTTTTTT. As protein: CASNSGWTGELFF.

In its sample, this clonotype was seen many times. The chain has TRBV6-5 and TRBJ1-6; D not resolved. The CDR3 runs to 13 residues. Trimming took off 8 bases at V and 0 bases at J, with 5 bases between the two ends. CDR1 is MNHEY and CDR2 is SVGAGI in the germline V gene. This CDR3 reads CASWSSYNSPLHF. CDR3 DNA sequence: TGTGCCAGCTGGAGCTCCTATAATTCACCCCTCCACTTT.

This clonotype was found many times. This sequence joins TRBV29-1 and TRBJ1-1; no clear D gene. This CDR3 comprises 16 residues. Germline V lookup: CDR1 SQVTM, CDR2 ANQGSEA. The ends were cut back, 6 bases at V and 1 base at J, with 21 bases in the middle. For the CDR3, the DNA is TGCAGCGTGGTCCTCGGGAGGATTAATCGGAACACTGAAGCTTTCTTT. It encodes CSVVLGRINRNTEAFF.

This rearrangement joins TRBV24-1 to TRBJ1-4, with D maybe TRBD1 (5 bases). Germline V gene sequence: CDR1 KGHDR, CDR2 SFDVKD. Trimming shortened V by 4 bases and J by 4 bases, and 12 bases separated the two germline ends. CDR3 size: 15 residues. The CDR3 bases are TGTGCCACCAGTGACCCCGGAAGGGGTAATGAAAAACTGTTTTTT. Encoded protein: CATSDPGRGNEKLFF.

This chain's CDR3 is CASSVGAMDNQPQHF. The CDR3 DNA follows: TGTGCCAGCAGCGTAGGGGCCATGGACAATCAGCCCCAGCATTTT. The rearrangement links TRBV9 to TRBJ1-5, with D uncertain. Trimming took 0 bases from V and 3 from J, leaving 10 bases between them. Germline CDR1 and CDR2: SGDLS and YYNGEE. CDR3 length: 15 amino acids.

The sample holds one count of this clonotype. Mismatch with germline at one junction end may stem from a read error. The chain couples TRBV29-1 to TRBJ2-7; D possibly matches TRBD1 or TRBD2 (5 bases each). Germline V gene data show CDR1 as SQVTM and CDR2 as ANQGSEA. The CDR3 sequence is 14 residues long. This CDR3 reads CSVTNRIGTGELYF. DNA of the CDR3: TGCAGCGTTACAAACAGGATCGGTACCGGGGAGCTGTACTTC.

This clonotype was found many times. The rearrangement links TRBV5-1 to TRBJ2-5; no clear D. V lost 2 bases and J lost 5, with 13 bases in between. The CDR3 consists of 14 residues. The germline CDR1 and CDR2 sequences are SGHRS and YFSETQ. CDR3 DNA: TGCGCCAGCAGCTTCTCAGATATCGGGGAGACCCAGTACTTC. It translates to CASSFSDIGETQYF.

V is TRBV28 and J is TRBJ2-7; TRBD1 matches at 7 bases. V gave up 8 bases and J gave up 3 bases; unmatched junction bases: 10. The CDR3 contains 14 residues. Per germline, CDR1 MDHEN and CDR2 SYDVKM. CDR3 DNA: TGTGCCAGCTCCGGGACAGCGACCGTCTACGAGCAGTACTTC. Protein: CASSGTATVYEQYF.

This clonotype was detected a few times. V and J are TRBV4-1 and TRBJ2-6, with D perhaps being TRBD1 or TRBD2 (6 bases each). V lost 7 bases and J 1 base, leaving 20 bases between the germline ends. CDR1 is MGHRA, CDR2 YSYEKL, per germline. This CDR3 has 18 amino acids. The CDR3 nucleotides read TGCGCCAGCACCTTAAAAGGGGGGAAGCTGTCTGGGGCCAACGTCCTGACTTTC. Its protein product is CASTLKGGKLSGANVLTF.

This clonotype was detected ten times or more. The chain employs TRBV7-2 and TRBJ1-1, with D possibly being TRBD1 (6 bases). The V end lost 3 bases, the J end lost 4 bases, and 18 bases lay between the germline ends. The CDR3 consists of 16 residues. Per germline, CDR1 SGHTA and CDR2 FQGNSA. The CDR3 reads CASSFWGGEPSTEAFF. CDR3 nucleotides: TGTGCCAGCAGCTTTTGGGGGGGCGAACCCTCCACTGAAGCTTTCTTT. The whole variable domain, remainder taken from reference TRBV7-2 and TRBJ1-1, is GAGVSQSPSNKVTEKGKDVELRCDPISGHTALYWYRQSLGQGLEFLIYFQGNSAPDKSGLPSDRFSAERTGGSVSTLTIQRTQQEDSAVYLCASSFWGGEPSTEAFFGQGTRLTVV.